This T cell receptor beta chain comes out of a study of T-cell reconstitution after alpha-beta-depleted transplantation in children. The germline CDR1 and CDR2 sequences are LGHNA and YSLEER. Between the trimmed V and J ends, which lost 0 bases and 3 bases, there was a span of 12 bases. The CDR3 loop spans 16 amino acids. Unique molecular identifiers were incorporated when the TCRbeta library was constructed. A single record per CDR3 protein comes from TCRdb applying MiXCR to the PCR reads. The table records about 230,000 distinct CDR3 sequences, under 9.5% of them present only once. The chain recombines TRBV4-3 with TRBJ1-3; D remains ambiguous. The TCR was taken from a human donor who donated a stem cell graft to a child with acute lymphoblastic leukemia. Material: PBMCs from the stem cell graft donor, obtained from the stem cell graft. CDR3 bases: TGCGCCAGCAGCCAAGATACAGCCTGGAGTGGAAACACCATATATTTT. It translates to CASSQDTAWSGNTIYF.